This note documents a single TCR beta chain sequence. No antigen is known for it. There are no base qualities to consult, and no much larger clone falls within one base. One to two pinch biopsies were taken from the rectum for research during colonoscopy. Controls underwent colonoscopy for suspected IBD, had macroscopically and histologically normal endoscopy, and were not diagnosed with IBD within the following year. Before DNA isolation, rectal biopsies were subjected to proteinase K digestion. The Wizard kit (Promega) was used to extract genomic DNA from blood and intestinal samples. The entry originates in a study of pediatric ulcerative colitis (dated by TCRdb to about 2019). Regarding the research as a whole: From nine newly diagnosed, treatment-naive pediatric ulcerative colitis patients and four non-IBD control children, paired blood and rectal samples were collected.

Results and caveats for the whole study, not just this receptor: Rectal repertoire features separated controls, mild-moderate and acute severe colitis patients; acute severe colitis showed reduced rectal diversity due to clonal expansions. A couple of rectal CDR3 clonotypes were found in every ulcerative colitis patient but in no control. Repertoires were derived from total lymphocyte DNA, so rare subsets such as regulatory T cells may have patterns not reflected. T cells from blood may have been included in the rectal pinch biopsies, particularly in patients with overt colitis. For technical reasons, the blood samples of a couple of patients yielded substantially fewer templates, so those samples were excluded from the blood-rectal overlap analysis. Significantly higher autologous blood-rectal clonal overlap was found in ulcerative colitis patients than in controls, which suggested increased T cell trafficking to inflamed tissue. Only four individuals were included in the healthy control group, which was small.

V lost 2 bases and J lost 2 bases; the stretch between them is 13 bases long. The CDR3 runs 16 residues from the cysteine to the phenylalanine. The CDR3 DNA has 48 bases and is translated from base 1. CDR1 and CDR2 are read off the germline V gene (reference sequence) as LNHDA and SQIVND. Using the immunoSEQ TRB Survey service, rearranged CDR3 beta regions were amplified from genomic DNA with multiplex V and J primers. Survey-level sequencing depth of up to 500,000 reads per sample was used to keep depth equal across samples. Libraries were purified, pooled and sequenced on Illumina technology. In the original analysis: immunoSEQ online tools were used for productive clonality, sample overlap, pairwise scatters, CDR3 beta length, V/D/J gene usage and productiveness. Calculated diversity was the number of unique rearrangements divided by total templates times 100; Shannon and Simpson indices were also computed. For principal component analysis, Z-score normalized data were analyzed with the R prcomp function and the ggbiplot package. Blood-rectal clonal overlap within each subject was quantified with Morisita's index. TCRdb holds this immuneACCESS table with in-frame rearrangements only. Some clones are missing; in checked studies, unresolved V genes explain under half, and the rest has no known cause. The DNA gave D and trimming, while V, J and clone size come from that table. This sample lists under 15,000 clones; about 74% were detected once. The ten largest account for 4% to 5% of the sample.

This chain joins TRBV19 to TRBJ2-1; a tentative D match to TRBD2 spans 7 bases. The clonotype was recovered from a boy aged 10-17 years who was a control in a study of pediatric ulcerative colitis. The sample consisted of gut tissue. The CDR3: CASSILRGGAYNEQFF. In nucleotide form, the sequence is TGTGCCAGTAGTATATTACGAGGGGGGGCCTACAATGAGCAGTTCTTC.